What follows are 6 T cell receptor beta chains derived from one specimen sequenced in a study of human T cells and chemical hapten exposure. The time point is: patch test 1, 2 weeks after DPC sensitization. Treatment in this sample: therapeutic diphenylcyclopropenone sensitization with weekly scalp DPC. TCRdb reanalysed the RACE reads using MiXCR and keeps one entry per CDR3 protein. The sample holds fewer than 500,000 distinct CDR3 sequences, around 4.8% seen once. Sequencing was performed on whole blood, taken in connection with sensitization to the hapten diphenylcyclopropenone (DPC). Receptor source: a woman between 50 and 59 years old with alopecia areata. Some clones in this sample may be carry-over from other donors' samples.

The V gene is TRBV21-1, the J gene TRBJ2-3; TRBD2 is the table's D call and was not checked against the DNA. TRBV21-1 counts as a pseudogene. The CDR3 runs to 19 residues. The CDR3 nucleotides are TGTGCCAGCAGCAACCCTGATGCGACTAGCGGGAGGTTCCCAGATACGCAGTATTTT. This translates into CASSNPDATSGRFPDTQYF.

This clonotype has a count of ten or more. CDR3 nucleotides: TGTGCCAGCTCACTCAACCTACAGGATAGTCTAGCCAAAAACATTCAGTACTTC. Translation gives CASSLNLQDSLAKNIQYF. The V and J genes are TRBV18 and TRBJ2-4; TRBD1 might be the D (5 bases). The V gene lost 4 bases and the J gene lost 0 bases, with 19 bases spanning the gap. The CDR3 runs 18 residues. The germline CDR1 and CDR2 sequences are KGHSH and LQKENI.

Ten or more counts support this clonotype. CDR3 in amino acids: CASSQAGGYEKLFF. In DNA form, the CDR3 reads TGTGCCAGCAGCCAAGCAGGGGGCTACGAAAAACTGTTTTTT. The chain has TRBV14 and TRBJ1-4; 8 bases are a match to TRBD1. Looked up from germline, CDR1 is SGHDN and CDR2 is FVKESK. This CDR3 is 14 amino acids long. V dropped 1 base and J dropped 8; count of bases not matched to a gene: 3. Based on the CDR3 plus reference TRBV14 and TRBJ1-4, the full variable domain is EAGVTQFPSHSVIEKGQTVTLRCDPISGHDNLYWYRRVMGKEIKFLLHFVKESKQDESGMPNNRFLAERTGGTYSTLKVQPAELEDSGVYFCASSQAGGYEKLFFGSGTQLSVL.

This clonotype was recorded a few times. The chain recombines TRBV10-3 with TRBJ1-6; D gene ambiguous. CDR3 size: 15 residues. Germline V gene lookup returns CDR1 ENHRY and CDR2 SYGVKD. Trimming took off 5 bases at V and 1 base at J, with 9 bases between the two ends. The CDR3 here is CAISSDQSYNSPLHF. In nucleotides, the CDR3 is TGTGCCATCAGTAGTGACCAGTCCTATAATTCACCCCTCCACTTT.

This clonotype was picked up a small number of times. The V gene is TRBV9, the J gene TRBJ2-3; D is tentatively TRBD1 or TRBD2 (5 bases each). The CDR3 is made up of 17 amino acids. V dropped 3 bases and J dropped 4 bases, with 21 bases sitting between them. From germline, CDR1 is SGDLS and CDR2 YYNGEE. In DNA form, the CDR3 reads TGTGCCAGCAGCGCGCCGAGGGCCTCAGGGTTCGCAGATACGCAGTATTTT. This codes for CASSAPRASGFADTQYF.

In its sample, this clonotype was seen many times. The CDR3 DNA is TGTGCCAGCAGTTTAGGCCCCGGCAGTGAAAAACTGTTTTTT. This encodes CASSLGPGSEKLFF. The V gene is TRBV12-3 or TRBV12-4, the J gene TRBJ1-4; D not certain. The CDR3 runs to 14 residues. The ends were cut back, 1 base at V and 7 bases at J, with 10 bases in the middle.